This T cell receptor (beta chain) is from a study of radiotherapy plus CTLA-4 blockade in lung cancer. Across the whole study: Patients showed objective responses in over 15% of cases, and disease control was achieved by 31%.

The study treated chemo-refractory metastatic non-small-cell lung cancer patients with focal radiation plus ipilimumab CTLA-4 blockade. As for this clone: As yet, its antigen is unknown.

With V trimmed by 2 bases and J by 5 bases, 15 bases remained unmatched. CDR3 length equals 18 residues. CDR1 and CDR2 from the germline V gene are LNHDA and SQIVND (reference sequence). The table came from immunoSEQ multiplex PCR; TCRdb's copy has only in-frame clones and leaves some out. The profile covers 45,000 to 55,000 clones, with around 69% appearing a single time and approximately 10% taken by the ten largest. Study-level points and caveats: There was expansion of tumor-derived TCR clones in blood after radiotherapy plus ipilimumab.

Material: peripheral blood, obtained from a patient treated with radiotherapy plus ipilimumab. The clonotype comes from a human donor with non-small cell lung cancer who had stable disease on radiotherapy plus ipilimumab. This chain joins TRBV19 and TRBJ2-5, with 9 nucleotides matching TRBD1. The CDR3 nucleotides are TGTGCCAGTAGTATAAACTTGCCACAGGGGGCGCGAGGGGAGACCCAGTACTTC. Its protein product is CASSINLPQGARGETQYF. The variable domain in full, completed from reference TRBV19 and TRBJ2-5, reads DGGITQSPKYLFRKEGQNVTLSCEQNLNHDAMYWYRQDPGQGLRLIYYSQIVNDFQKGDIAEGYSVSREKKESFPLTVTSAQKNPTAFYLCASSINLPQGARGETQYFGPGTRLLVL.